The following is a TCR beta chain sequence with its context. This sample was taken from a study of PD-1 blockade in mismatch repair-deficient tumors. The protocol was immunoSEQ multiplex PCR, while the TCRdb copy is restricted to in-frame clones and leaves out a portion. The repertoire holds about 79,000 clones, with approximately 81% as singletons. This specimen consisted of peripheral blood, obtained 44 weeks after starting pembrolizumab. The receptor was derived from an adult with mismatch repair-deficient cancer.

The CDR3 here is CASSIGLGGSRGAFF. CDR3 nucleotide sequence: TGTGCCAGTAGTATAGGGCTAGGGGGCTCGAGAGGAGCTTTCTTT. The chain couples TRBV19 to TRBJ1-1; TRBD1 matches at 7 bases. With V trimmed by 1 base and J by 10 bases, 12 bases remained unmatched. The CDR3 extends over 15 amino acids. Germline-derived CDR1 and CDR2 are LNHDA and SQIVND (reference sequence).